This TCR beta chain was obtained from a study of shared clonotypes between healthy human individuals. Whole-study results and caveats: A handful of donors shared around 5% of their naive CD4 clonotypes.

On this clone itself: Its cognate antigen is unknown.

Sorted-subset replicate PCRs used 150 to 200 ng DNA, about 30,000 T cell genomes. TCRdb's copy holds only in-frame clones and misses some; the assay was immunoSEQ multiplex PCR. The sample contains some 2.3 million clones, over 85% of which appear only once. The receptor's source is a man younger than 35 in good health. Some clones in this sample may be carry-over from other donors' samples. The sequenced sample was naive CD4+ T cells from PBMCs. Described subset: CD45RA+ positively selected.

DNA for the CDR3: TGTGCCAGTAGTATAGGCGCTAGAGGCAGCGAGCAGTACTTC. Its translation: CASSIGARGSEQYF. J is TRBJ2-7 and V is TRBV19; D gene uncertain. The CDR3 loop spans 14 amino acids. V was shortened by 1 base and J by 6 bases, with 13 bases between the two germline ends. Per the germline V gene, CDR1 is LNHDA and CDR2 is SQIVND (reference sequence).